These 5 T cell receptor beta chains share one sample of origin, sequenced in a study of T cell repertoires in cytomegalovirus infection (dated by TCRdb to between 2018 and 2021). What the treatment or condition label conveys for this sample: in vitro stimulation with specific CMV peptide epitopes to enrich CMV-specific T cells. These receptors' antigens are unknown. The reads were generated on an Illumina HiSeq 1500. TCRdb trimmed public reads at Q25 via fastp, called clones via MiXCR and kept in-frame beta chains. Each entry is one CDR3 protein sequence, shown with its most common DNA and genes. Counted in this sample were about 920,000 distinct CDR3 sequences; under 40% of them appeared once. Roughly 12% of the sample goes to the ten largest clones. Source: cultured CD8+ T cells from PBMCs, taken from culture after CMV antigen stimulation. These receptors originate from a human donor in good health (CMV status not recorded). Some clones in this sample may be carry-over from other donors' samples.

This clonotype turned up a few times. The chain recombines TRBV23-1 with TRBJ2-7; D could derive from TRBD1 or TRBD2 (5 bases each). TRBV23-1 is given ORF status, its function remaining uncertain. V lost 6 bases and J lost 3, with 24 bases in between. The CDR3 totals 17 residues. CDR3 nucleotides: TGCGCCAGCAGCGATCTCGATTGGGACCTACATTACTACGAGCAGTACTTC. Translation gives CASSDLDWDLHYYEQYF.

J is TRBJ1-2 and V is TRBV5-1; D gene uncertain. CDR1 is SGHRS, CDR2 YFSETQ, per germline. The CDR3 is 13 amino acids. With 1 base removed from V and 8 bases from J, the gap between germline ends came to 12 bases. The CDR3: CASSLSTPGGYTF. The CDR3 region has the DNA TGCGCCAGCAGCTTGTCTACCCCGGGAGGCTACACCTTC.

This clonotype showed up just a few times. The CDR3 nucleotides are TGTGCCAGCAGTGAATGGCCTAGCGAAACCTTAAACACCGGGGAGCTGTTTTTT. Protein: CASSEWPSETLNTGELFF. This rearrangement joins TRBV25-1 to TRBJ2-2, with D tentatively TRBD2 (6 bases). Between the trimmed V and J ends, which lost 1 base and 2 bases, there was a span of 17 bases. Per the germline V gene, CDR1 is MGHDK and CDR2 is SYGVNS. The length of the CDR3 is 18 residues.

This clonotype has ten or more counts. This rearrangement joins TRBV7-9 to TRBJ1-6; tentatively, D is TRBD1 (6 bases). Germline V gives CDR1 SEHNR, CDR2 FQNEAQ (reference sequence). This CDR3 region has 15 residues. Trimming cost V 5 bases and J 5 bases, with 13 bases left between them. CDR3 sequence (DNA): TGTGCCAGCAGCCCCCGGGACACCCATAATTCACCCCTCCACTTT. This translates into CASSPRDTHNSPLHF.

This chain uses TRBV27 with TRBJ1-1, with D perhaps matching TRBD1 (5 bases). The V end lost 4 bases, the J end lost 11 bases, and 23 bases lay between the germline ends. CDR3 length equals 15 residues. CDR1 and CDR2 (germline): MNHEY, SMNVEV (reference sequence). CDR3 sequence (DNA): TGTGCCAGCAGTTCCCTGACAGTCCACTCTCCCCGGGCTTTCTTT. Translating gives CASSSLTVHSPRAFF.